This is a list of T cell receptor beta chains from one sample in a study of cytomegalovirus exposure and HLA in healthy donors. Sequenced by immunoSEQ multiplex PCR; TCRdb stores in-frame clones only, minus some. In all, the sample yields approximately 110,000 clones. What was sequenced was PBMCs. Receptors were obtained from a man between 18 and 35 years old in good health and CMV-seronegative. The CDR3 runs from the conserved cysteine through the conserved F or W. A D gene is named only where the DNA matches it firmly.

d_gene: -; j_gene: TRBJ2-1; v_gene: TRBV2; CDR3aa: CASGGQNNEQFF; CDR3nt: TGTGCCAGCGGTGGACAAAACAATGAGCAGTTCTTC
d_gene: -; j_gene: TRBJ1-4; v_gene: TRBV21-1; CDR3aa: CASSKRPQGRGEKLFF; CDR3nt: TGTGCCAGCAGCAAAAGGCCACAGGGGAGAGGTGAAAAACTGTTTTTT
d_gene: -; j_gene: TRBJ2-7; v_gene: TRBV19; CDR3aa: CASRSVGPLGHYEQYF; CDR3nt: TGTGCCAGTAGATCGGTCGGCCCCCTAGGCCACTACGAGCAGTACTTC
d_gene: TRBD1; j_gene: TRBJ1-2; v_gene: TRBV5-5; CDR3aa: CASSLRDRGSFNYGYTF; CDR3nt: TGTGCCAGCAGCCTCCGGGACAGGGGCTCCTTTAACTATGGCTACACCTTC
d_gene: TRBD2; j_gene: TRBJ2-1; v_gene: TRBV10-3; CDR3aa: CAISESTRETSGRGGVYNEQFF; CDR3nt: TGTGCCATCAGTGAGTCGACTCGTGAGACTAGCGGGAGAGGGGGGGTATACAATGAGCAGTTCTTC
d_gene: -; j_gene: TRBJ1-5; v_gene: TRBV11-2; CDR3aa: CASSLAGGNQPQHF; CDR3nt: TGTGCCAGCAGCCTCGCAGGGGGCAATCAGCCCCAGCATTTT
d_gene: TRBD1; j_gene: TRBJ2-2; v_gene: TRBV30; CDR3aa: CARTGTGPGELFF; CDR3nt: TGTGCCCGAACCGGGACAGGCCCCGGGGAGCTGTTTTTT
d_gene: -; j_gene: TRBJ2-5; v_gene: TRBV5-1; CDR3aa: CASSGGGPETQYF; CDR3nt: TGCGCCAGCAGCGGAGGGGGCCCAGAGACCCAGTACTTC
d_gene: TRBD2; j_gene: TRBJ2-1; v_gene: TRBV18; CDR3aa: CASSRGTSGGHNEQFF; CDR3nt: TGTGCCAGCTCACGCGGGACTAGCGGGGGACACAATGAGCAGTTCTTC
d_gene: -; j_gene: TRBJ2-1; v_gene: TRBV18; CDR3aa: CASSPGNEQFF; CDR3nt: TGTGCCAGCTCACCCGGGAATGAGCAGTTCTTC
d_gene: -; j_gene: TRBJ1-1; v_gene: TRBV14; CDR3aa: CASSQDPREAFF; CDR3nt: TGTGCCAGCAGCCAAGATCCCAGGGAAGCTTTCTTT
d_gene: -; j_gene: TRBJ2-5; v_gene: TRBV19; CDR3aa: CASSPAAQETQYF; CDR3nt: TGTGCCAGTAGTCCGGCGGCCCAAGAGACCCAGTACTTC
d_gene: TRBD1; j_gene: TRBJ2-1; v_gene: TRBV2; CDR3aa: CASNKQGDEQFF; CDR3nt: TGTGCCAGCAACAAACAGGGGGATGAGCAGTTCTTC
d_gene: TRBD2; j_gene: TRBJ2-7; v_gene: TRBV11-2; CDR3aa: CASSSGTSGRPSYEQYF; CDR3nt: TGTGCCAGCAGCTCCGGGACTAGCGGGCGCCCGTCCTACGAGCAGTACTTC
d_gene: -; j_gene: TRBJ1-2; v_gene: TRBV2; CDR3aa: CASRVEPPGYTF; CDR3nt: TGTGCCAGCAGGGTGGAGCCCCCCGGCTACACCTTC
d_gene: -; j_gene: TRBJ1-5; v_gene: TRBV27; CDR3aa: CASSLSSGWNQPQHF; CDR3nt: TGTGCCAGCAGTTTATCGTCAGGGTGGAATCAGCCCCAGCATTTT
d_gene: -; j_gene: TRBJ1-5; v_gene: TRBV7-2; CDR3aa: CASSTGTAASNQPQHF; CDR3nt: TGTGCCAGCAGCACAGGTACGGCGGCTAGCAATCAGCCCCAGCATTTT
d_gene: TRBD1; j_gene: TRBJ1-4; v_gene: TRBV6-5; CDR3aa: CASRWDREANEKLFF; CDR3nt: TGTGCCAGCAGATGGGACAGGGAGGCTAATGAAAAACTGTTTTTT
d_gene: TRBD1; j_gene: TRBJ1-1; v_gene: TRBV13; CDR3aa: CASSSSGTGSKNTEAFF; CDR3nt: TGTGCCAGCAGCTCCTCCGGGACAGGGTCAAAAAACACTGAAGCTTTCTTT
d_gene: -; j_gene: TRBJ2-2; v_gene: TRBV19; CDR3aa: CASTPEGVYTGELFF; CDR3nt: TGTGCCAGTACCCCCGAGGGGGTATACACCGGGGAGCTGTTTTTT
d_gene: -; j_gene: TRBJ1-1; v_gene: TRBV6-1; CDR3aa: CASSPFGEVAFF; CDR3nt: TGTGCCAGCAGCCCCTTCGGGGAGGTAGCTTTCTTT
d_gene: TRBD2; j_gene: TRBJ2-1; v_gene: TRBV11-2; CDR3aa: CASSSREGPLDEQFF; CDR3nt: TGTGCCAGCAGCTCGCGGGAGGGCCCGTTAGATGAGCAGTTCTTC
d_gene: TRBD1; j_gene: TRBJ2-7; v_gene: TRBV5-1; CDR3aa: CASSSGTGSTYEQYF; CDR3nt: TGCGCCAGCAGCTCCGGGACAGGGTCTACCTACGAGCAGTACTTC
d_gene: -; j_gene: TRBJ2-7; v_gene: TRBV6-5; CDR3aa: CASHNGHLQYF; CDR3nt: TGTGCCAGCCATAACGGACACCTGCAGTACTTC
d_gene: -; j_gene: TRBJ2-7; v_gene: TRBV28; CDR3aa: CASSFWGVSSYEQYF; CDR3nt: TGTGCCAGCAGTTTTTGGGGGGTCAGCTCCTACGAGCAGTACTTC
d_gene: TRBD2; j_gene: TRBJ2-3; v_gene: TRBV28; CDR3aa: CASSLGGRADTQYF; CDR3nt: TGTGCCAGCAGTTTGGGGGGGAGGGCAGATACGCAGTATTTT
d_gene: -; j_gene: TRBJ2-7; v_gene: TRBV6-1; CDR3aa: CASSIWGQSYEQYF; CDR3nt: TGTGCCAGCAGTATTTGGGGCCAGTCCTACGAGCAGTACTTC
d_gene: TRBD1; j_gene: TRBJ1-5; v_gene: TRBV29-1; CDR3aa: CSAGTGSNQPQHF; CDR3nt: TGCAGCGCCGGGACAGGGTCGAATCAGCCCCAGCATTTT
d_gene: -; j_gene: TRBJ1-1; v_gene: TRBV7-8; CDR3aa: CASSLKRDTEAFF; CDR3nt: TGTGCCAGCAGCTTAAAACGGGACACTGAAGCTTTCTTT
d_gene: TRBD2; j_gene: TRBJ2-2; v_gene: TRBV19; CDR3aa: CASRTRGGVNGELFF; CDR3nt: TGTGCCAGTAGGACCCGGGGAGGGGTAAACGGGGAGCTGTTTTTT
d_gene: TRBD1; j_gene: TRBJ1-2; v_gene: TRBV28; CDR3aa: CASDSGGAWGYTF; CDR3nt: TGTGCCAGCGATTCAGGGGGCGCTTGGGGCTACACCTTC
d_gene: -; j_gene: TRBJ2-1; v_gene: TRBV27; CDR3aa: CASRPGLHYKQFF; CDR3nt: TGTGCCAGCCGGCCGGGACTCCACTATAAGCAGTTCTTC
d_gene: TRBD1; j_gene: TRBJ2-7; v_gene: TRBV30; CDR3aa: CAWIRDRDYEQYF; CDR3nt: TGTGCCTGGATAAGGGACAGGGACTACGAGCAGTACTTC
d_gene: TRBD1; j_gene: TRBJ2-1; v_gene: TRBV4-1; CDR3aa: CASSQGDRGNEQFF; CDR3nt: TGCGCCAGCAGCCAGGGTGACAGGGGCAATGAGCAGTTCTTC
d_gene: -; j_gene: TRBJ2-4; v_gene: TRBV29-1; CDR3aa: CSVEGPLIAKNIQYF; CDR3nt: TGCAGCGTTGAAGGTCCCCTAATAGCCAAAAACATTCAGTACTTC
d_gene: -; j_gene: TRBJ1-6; v_gene: TRBV28; CDR3aa: CASSLGQLNSPLHF; CDR3nt: TGTGCCAGCAGCCTCGGACAGCTTAATTCACCCCTCCACTTT
d_gene: -; j_gene: TRBJ1-2; v_gene: TRBV18; CDR3aa: CASSPDRFYGYTF; CDR3nt: TGTGCCAGCTCACCAGACAGGTTCTATGGCTACACCTTC
d_gene: TRBD2; j_gene: TRBJ2-1; v_gene: TRBV7-8; CDR3aa: CASSPTSGSGNEQFF; CDR3nt: TGTGCCAGCAGCCCCACTAGCGGTTCGGGGAATGAGCAGTTCTTC
d_gene: TRBD1; j_gene: TRBJ2-7; v_gene: TRBV5-1; CDR3aa: CASSSGQGGGEQYF; CDR3nt: TGCGCCAGCAGCTCGGGACAGGGAGGAGGCGAGCAGTACTTC
d_gene: TRBD1; j_gene: TRBJ2-7; v_gene: TRBV7-9; CDR3aa: CASSLASGQGSQYF; CDR3nt: TGTGCCAGCAGCTTAGCCTCGGGACAGGGCTCGCAGTACTTC
d_gene: -; j_gene: TRBJ1-3; v_gene: TRBV18; CDR3aa: CASSPLSQGAGNTIYF; CDR3nt: TGTGCCAGCTCACCACTTTCACAGGGTGCTGGAAACACCATATATTTT
d_gene: -; j_gene: TRBJ2-7; v_gene: TRBV2; CDR3aa: CASSSAYSYEQYF; CDR3nt: TGTGCCAGCAGCTCAGCGTATTCCTACGAGCAGTACTTC
d_gene: -; j_gene: TRBJ1-3; v_gene: TRBV18; CDR3aa: CASSPTPLRGAGNTIYF; CDR3nt: TGTGCCAGCTCACCGACTCCCCTAAGGGGTGCTGGAAACACCATATATTTT
d_gene: TRBD2; j_gene: TRBJ2-3; v_gene: TRBV6-5; CDR3aa: CASSYRGGGTTDTQYF; CDR3nt: TGTGCCAGCAGTTACCGGGGCGGGGGGACCACAGATACGCAGTATTTT
d_gene: -; j_gene: TRBJ2-7; v_gene: TRBV9; CDR3aa: CASSRPGGYEQYF; CDR3nt: TGTGCCAGCAGCCGCCCCGGAGGCTACGAGCAGTACTTC
d_gene: -; j_gene: TRBJ1-3; v_gene: TRBV30; CDR3aa: CAWSGNTIYF; CDR3nt: TGTGCCTGGTCAGGAAACACCATATATTTT
d_gene: TRBD2; j_gene: TRBJ2-3; v_gene: TRBV5-6; CDR3aa: CASSRVAGLTDTQYF; CDR3nt: TGTGCCAGCTCACGGGTAGCGGGGCTCACAGATACGCAGTATTTT
d_gene: -; j_gene: TRBJ2-2; v_gene: TRBV6-5; CDR3aa: CATTGVYGELFF; CDR3nt: TGTGCCACCACAGGAGTTTACGGGGAGCTGTTTTTT
d_gene: -; j_gene: TRBJ1-4; v_gene: TRBV7-9; CDR3aa: CASSSGLITNEKLFF; CDR3nt: TGTGCCAGCAGCTCTGGACTGATCACTAATGAAAAACTGTTTTTT
d_gene: TRBD2; j_gene: TRBJ2-5; v_gene: TRBV7-9; CDR3aa: CASSPGEAGGQETQYF; CDR3nt: TGTGCCAGCAGTCCAGGCGAAGCGGGGGGGCAAGAGACCCAGTACTTC
d_gene: -; j_gene: TRBJ2-7; v_gene: TRBV11-3; CDR3aa: CASSLGQGPHEQYF; CDR3nt: TGTGCCAGCAGCTTGGGGCAGGGGCCCCACGAGCAGTACTTC
d_gene: -; j_gene: TRBJ2-2; v_gene: TRBV9; CDR3aa: CASSVNRVSNTGELFF; CDR3nt: TGTGCCAGCAGCGTAAACCGGGTATCAAACACCGGGGAGCTGTTTTTT
d_gene: TRBD1; j_gene: TRBJ1-1; v_gene: TRBV11-2; CDR3aa: CASSWTGGTEAFF; CDR3nt: TGTGCCAGCAGCTGGACAGGGGGTACTGAAGCTTTCTTT